This TCR beta chain was recorded in a study of OX40 agonist ivuxolimab in advanced cancers. As for the study more broadly: Ivuxolimab was a fully human IgG2 agonistic monoclonal antibody targeting the costimulatory receptor OX40 (CD134). Intravenous ivuxolimab was administered to patients every 2 weeks at six dose levels: 0.01, 0.1, 0.3, 1.5, 3 and 10 mg/kg. Among the roughly 52 dose-escalation patients, around 20 had hepatocellular carcinoma, 15 melanoma, 9 renal cell carcinoma and 9 head and neck cancer. In the dose-escalation cohort, roughly 80% of patients were male, and the mean age was about 55 years, with a range of about 20 to 90. Prior anti-PD-1, anti-PD-L1 or anti-CTLA-4 therapy was permitted, and checkpoint inhibitors had been received by 40% to 50% of dose-escalation patients. Partial responses occurred in three dose-escalation patients: two with cutaneous melanoma and one with hepatocellular carcinoma. Peripheral TCRbeta sequencing aimed to test whether ivuxolimab altered TCR sequence diversity and caused clonal T-cell expansion. The paper reports the monotherapy dose-escalation portion (N of about 50 patients) of the phase I ivuxolimab trial. Study-wide conclusions, independent of this receptor: Low levels of normalized T-cell clonal expansion were also seen in some nonresponding patients. In partial responders in the 0.1-3.0 mg/kg groups, normalized peripheral clonal expansion was found to be among the lowest, especially among CD8+ T cells. Antigen specificity was not determined for the clonally expanded peripheral T cells. After ivuxolimab, expanded clones were on average more numerous among CD8+ T cells than among CD4+ T cells. At doses of 0.1 to 3.0 mg/kg, clonal expansion of both CD4+ and CD8+ blood T cells was observed from baseline to week 6.

This clone was detected only once. Its antigen specificity is not known. No base-level quality is on record; no much larger clone is a single base apart. To sequence the TCRbeta CDR3 region, genomic DNA was isolated from the sorted cells. The immunoSEQ Assay was used for sequencing of TCRbeta CDR3 regions. Imported from immuneACCESS, the table was reduced by TCRdb to in-frame sequences with V and J called. These copies leave out some clones; in studies compared against another copy, an unresolved V gene accounts for under half, and the cause of the remainder is not known. The sample table lists about 60,000 clones, roughly 90% of them with a count of one. The ten biggest clones cover less than 0.6% of the sample. The trial excluded patients who had a history of autoimmune disease or were on systemic immunosuppression. Peripheral blood for TCR sequencing was collected from all dose cohorts at baseline, on cycle 4 day 1, and on cycle 7 day 1. The samples were taken from a phase I, first-in-human, multicenter, open-label dose-escalation trial of ivuxolimab. Adults with locally advanced or metastatic melanoma, renal cell, hepatocellular, or head and neck squamous cell carcinoma were enrolled in the trial. Before TCR sequencing, CD4+ T cells and CD8+ T cells from peripheral blood were sorted into separate populations.

From a lookup of the germline V gene (reference sequence), CDR1 and CDR2 are SGHNT and YYREEE. V is reduced by 4 bases and J by 0 bases, leaving a spacing of 15 bases between them. The CDR3 has 16 amino acids, counting the end cysteine and phenylalanine. The DNA shown is the 48-base CDR3, in frame from base 1. The receptor was isolated from an adult with an advanced solid tumor such as melanoma, head and neck, liver or kidney cancer. The chain uses TRBV5-4 and TRBJ2-3, with no reliable assignment of the D segment. Sequences were derived from CD4+ or CD8+ T cells sorted from blood, sampled in a trial of the OX40 agonist ivuxolimab. In nucleotides, the sequence is TGTGCCAGCAGCCCAATGTCGTTGGGTAGCACAGATACGCAGTATTTT. This translates into CASSPMSLGSTDTQYF.